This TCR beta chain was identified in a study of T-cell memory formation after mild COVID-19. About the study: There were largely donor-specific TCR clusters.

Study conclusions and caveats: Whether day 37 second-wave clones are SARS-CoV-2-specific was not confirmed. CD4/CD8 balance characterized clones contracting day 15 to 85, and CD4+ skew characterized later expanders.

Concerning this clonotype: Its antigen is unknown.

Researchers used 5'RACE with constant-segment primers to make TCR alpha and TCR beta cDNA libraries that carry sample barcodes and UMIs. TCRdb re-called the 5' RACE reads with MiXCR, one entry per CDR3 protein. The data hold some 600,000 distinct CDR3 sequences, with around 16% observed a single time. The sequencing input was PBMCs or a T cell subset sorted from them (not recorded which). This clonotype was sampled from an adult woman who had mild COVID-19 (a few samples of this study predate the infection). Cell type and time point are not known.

The CDR3 protein is CATSRDGQLNEKLFF. CDR3 sequence (DNA): TGTGCCACCAGCAGAGATGGACAGCTTAATGAAAAACTGTTTTTT. The chain combines TRBV15 with TRBJ1-4; a possible D gene is TRBD1 (6 bases). The CDR3 length is 15 residues. Trimming pared 0 bases from V and 4 bases from J, leaving 9 bases between. CDR1 and CDR2 from the germline V gene are LNHNV and YYDKDF (reference sequence).